Sequencing of this T cell receptor (beta chain) was carried out in a study of cytomegalovirus exposure and HLA in healthy donors. Clones were read by immunoSEQ multiplex PCR, and TCRdb kept only the in-frame ones, dropping some. The sample carries approximately 200,000 clones, approximately 90% recorded once. The CDR3 spans 15 residues. The germline V gene has CDR1 MGHRA and CDR2 YSYEKL. Trimming removed 1 base from V and 2 bases from J, with 10 bases in between. Sequenced input: PBMCs. The V gene is TRBV4-1, the J gene TRBJ2-3, with a tentative D call TRBD2 (5 bases). The receptor's source is a woman between 18 and 29 years old in good health and CMV-seronegative. The CDR3 loop is CASSQVSGDTDTQYF. The CDR3 nucleotides are TGCGCCAGCAGCCAAGTAAGCGGAGACACAGATACGCAGTATTTT.